This entry lists 30 T cell receptor beta chains sequenced from one sample in a study of patients and donors after allogeneic stem cell transplantation. A single record per CDR3 protein comes from TCRdb applying MiXCR to the RT-PCR reads. The table lists roughly 960,000 distinct CDR3 sequences, about a sixth of them singletons. The sample taken for sequencing was blood, either unsorted or a sorted T cell fraction (not recorded which). Receptors were obtained from a human donor who was either an allogeneic HSCT recipient or a stem cell or donor lymphocyte infusion donor (not recorded which). It is not recorded whose cells these are; they may come from a transplant donor.

This clonotype was picked up a small number of times. V is TRBV7-9 and J is TRBJ2-6; D not resolved. Germline V gene data show CDR1 as SEHNR and CDR2 as FQNEAQ (reference sequence). This CDR3 has 17 amino acids. V was clipped by 1 base and J by 2 bases, with 12 bases between them. This CDR3 reads CASSLEAGRTGANVLTF. CDR3 sequence (DNA): TGTGCCAGCAGCTTAGAAGCAGGCAGGACTGGGGCCAACGTCCTGACTTTC. The whole variable domain, remainder taken from reference TRBV7-9 and TRBJ2-6, is DTGVSQNPRHKITKRGQNVTFRCDPISEHNRLYWYRQTLGQGPEFLTYFQNEAQLEKSRLLSDRFSAERPKGSFSTLEIQRTEQGDSAMYLCASSLEAGRTGANVLTFGAGSRLTVL.

In DNA form, the CDR3 reads TGTGCCAGCAGTGATACAGGGGCTTATTCACCCCTCCACTTT. It encodes CASSDTGAYSPLHF. The J gene is TRBJ1-6, the V gene TRBV2, with TRBD1 matching over 7 bases. The V gene's germline CDR1 is SNHLY and CDR2 FYNNEI. V lost 3 bases to trimming and J lost 8 bases; unmatched junction nucleotides: 4. The length of the CDR3 is 14 residues.

This clonotype was recorded many times. The gene calls are TRBV11-2 and TRBJ2-1; 9 nucleotides agree with TRBD1. J lost 6 bases, V lost 6 bases, and 18 bases had no gene match. CDR3 length: 18 amino acids. Germline V lookup: CDR1 SGHAT, CDR2 FQNNGV. The CDR3 DNA reads TGTGCCAGCAGTCTACTAGATCGGGGGACAGGGAGAATCAATGAGCAGTTCTTC. Encoded protein: CASSLLDRGTGRINEQFF.

The table lists this clonotype with a few counts. This chain links TRBV27 with TRBJ2-7; TRBD2 might be the D (5 bases). This CDR3 is 17 amino acids long. Germline assignment: CDR1 MNHEY and CDR2 SMNVEV (reference sequence). Trimming stripped 3 bases from V and 3 bases from J, with 21 bases between. The CDR3 bases are TGTGCCAGCAGTTTTCGGGCGGGTATGCAGGCGGGCTACGAGCAGTACTTC. Its translation is CASSFRAGMQAGYEQYF.

In its sample, this clonotype was seen a few times. The CDR3 is CASSQMGVAETQYF. The DNA of the CDR3 is TGTGCCAGCAGTCAAATGGGAGTTGCGGAGACCCAGTACTTC. This rearrangement joins TRBV6-1 to TRBJ2-5; possible D gene TRBD2, 5 bases. The CDR3 sequence is 14 residues long. CDR1 and CDR2 (germline): MNHNS, SASEGT. V was shortened by 5 bases and J by 5 bases, with 15 bases between the two germline ends.

This clonotype was detected a few times. The gene calls are TRBV6-1 and TRBJ2-3; maybe TRBD2 (6 bases). The germline V gene encodes CDR1 MNHNS and CDR2 SASEGT. The CDR3 is made up of 16 amino acids. V dropped 6 bases and J dropped 6 bases, with 22 bases sitting between them. DNA of the CDR3: TGTGCCAGCAGCCTTACCTCCGGGACTTCGGGGGATACGCAGTATTTT. Translated: CASSLTSGTSGDTQYF.

The V and J genes are TRBV7-9 and TRBJ2-1; the match to TRBD2 covers 12 bases. This CDR3 is built from 15 residues. V was pared by 3 bases and J by 9 bases, with 6 bases of the junction left unmatched. CDR1 is SEHNR and CDR2 is FQNEAQ in the germline V gene (reference sequence). The CDR3 region has the DNA TGTGCCAGCAGCTTGCTAGCGGGAGGGCCGGGTGAGCAGTTCTTC. This codes for CASSLLAGGPGEQFF.

V is TRBV7-8 and J is TRBJ2-2, with TRBD1 as a possible D gene (6 bases). V gave up 2 bases and J gave up 4 bases, with 11 bases separating them. Germline lookup yields CDR1 SGHVS and CDR2 FQNEAQ. The CDR3 extends over 15 amino acids. The CDR3 DNA reads TGTGCCAGCAGCTTAAATGCCAGGGGCACCGGGGAGCTGTTTTTT. Protein product: CASSLNARGTGELFF.

This clonotype was counted only a few times. The CDR3 nucleotides are TGTGCCAGCAGTTTCCGACAGGGGCCTGGTGAAAAACTGTTTTTT. This sequence encodes CASSFRQGPGEKLFF. The gene calls are TRBV6-5 and TRBJ1-4, with 8 bases lining up with TRBD1. Losses at the gene ends were 4 bases for V and 7 bases for J; bases not matched to a gene: 8. The CDR3 is 15 residues long. Germline-derived CDR1 and CDR2 are MNHEY and SVGAGI.

The chain has TRBV9 and TRBJ2-2; possibly TRBD1 for D (5 bases). The V end lost 0 bases, the J end lost 3 bases, and 12 bases lay between the germline ends. CDR3 length equals 16 residues. CDR1 is SGDLS, CDR2 YYNGEE, per germline. CDR3 DNA: TGTGCCAGCAGCGTAGCGTTGAGCAGGGACACCGGGGAGCTGTTTTTT. Protein: CASSVALSRDTGELFF. Full variable domain (remainder filled in from reference TRBV9 and TRBJ2-2): DSGVTQTPKHLITATGQRVTLRCSPRSGDLSVYWYQQSLDQGLQFLIQYYNGEERAKGNILERFSAQQFPDLHSELNLSSLELGDSALYFCASSVALSRDTGELFFGEGSRLTVL.

A single count supports this clonotype. The genes are TRBV7-9 and TRBJ2-1; possibly TRBD2 for D (6 bases). In germline, CDR1 is SEHNR, CDR2 FQNEAQ (reference sequence). Deletions cut 5 bases from V and 4 bases from J, with 21 bases between. The CDR3 has 17 amino acids. The CDR3 bases are TGTGCCAGCAGCCCTAAGGGCCCGGGGGAACAGTACAATGAGCAGTTCTTC. The encoded protein is CASSPKGPGEQYNEQFF. Full variable domain (outside the CDR3, taken from reference TRBV7-9 and TRBJ2-1): DTGVSQNPRHKITKRGQNVTFRCDPISEHNRLYWYRQTLGQGPEFLTYFQNEAQLEKSRLLSDRFSAERPKGSFSTLEIQRTEQGDSAMYLCASSPKGPGEQYNEQFFGPGTRLTVL.

The chain recombines TRBV10-3 with TRBJ2-3; TRBD2 agrees at 8 bases. This CDR3 has 15 residues. Per the germline V gene, CDR1 is ENHRY and CDR2 is SYGVKD. V dropped 3 bases and J dropped 10; count of bases not matched to a gene: 12. The CDR3 nucleotides read TGTGCCATCAGTGAAAATCAGCGGGAGAGGCATGCGCAGTATTTT. Translating gives CAISENQRERHAQYF.

This clonotype was picked up a small number of times. The chain couples TRBV3-1 to TRBJ2-7, with D hard to call. The CDR3 extends over 14 amino acids. CDR1 is LGHDT, CDR2 YNNKEL, per germline (reference sequence). V was cut by 5 bases and J by 0 bases, with 11 bases left in between. The CDR3 loop is CASSSDTSSYEQYF. The CDR3 DNA reads as TGTGCCAGCAGCTCCGACACGAGCTCCTACGAGCAGTACTTC.

This chain joins TRBV9 and TRBJ1-1; D ambiguous. The CDR3 length is 13 residues. Trimming removed 0 bases at V and 1 base at J, with 4 bases between. Germline V CDR1 and CDR2: SGDLS, YYNGEE. The CDR3 nucleotides are TGTGCCAGCAGCGTAGATTGGAACACTGAAGCTTTCTTT. This gives the protein CASSVDWNTEAFF.

This chain joins TRBV4-1 and TRBJ2-5; 10 bases are shared with TRBD2. V gave up 3 bases and J gave up 1 base; unmatched junction bases: 14. The CDR3 is 19 amino acids. CDR1 and CDR2 (germline): MGHRA, YSYEKL. CDR3 sequence reads: CASSHSVAGGLRIQETQYF. The CDR3 coding sequence is TGCGCCAGCAGCCATTCGGTAGCGGGGGGATTACGGATCCAAGAGACCCAGTACTTC.

This clonotype was counted between two and nine times. The genes are TRBV27 and TRBJ2-7; TRBD1 aligns across 8 bases. V shed 5 bases, J shed 3 bases, and the junction held 6 bases outside the gene matches. Germline-derived CDR1 and CDR2 are MNHEY and SMNVEV (reference sequence). The CDR3 totals 14 residues. Written as DNA, the CDR3 is TGTGCCAGCAGTCGTACAACAGGGGGCTACGAGCAGTACTTC. Translation gives CASSRTTGGYEQYF.

This chain links TRBV24-1 with TRBJ2-2; maybe TRBD1 (6 bases). V lost 9 bases to trimming and J lost 1 base, with 11 bases between them. The CDR3 is 14 residues long. Germline V gene lookup returns CDR1 KGHDR and CDR2 SFDVKD. The CDR3: CATGPTGNTGELFF. The DNA for the CDR3 is TGTGCCACCGGCCCGACAGGGAACACCGGGGAGCTGTTTTTT.

V usage is TRBV6-2 or TRBV6-3 and J usage is TRBJ1-1; unclear D gene. Germline CDR1 and CDR2: MNHEY and SVGEGT. V lost 6 bases, J lost 6 bases, and 17 bases lay in between. This CDR3 is 14 amino acids long. CDR3 in amino acids: CASSTITNVAEAFF. The CDR3 region has the DNA TGTGCCAGCAGCACGATCACTAATGTCGCTGAAGCTTTCTTT.

In this sample, this clonotype turned up a few times. This chain joins TRBV3-1 and TRBJ2-2, with D perhaps matching TRBD1 (6 bases). Trimming shortened V by 2 bases and J by 4 bases, and 11 bases separated the two germline ends. There are 15 residues in the CDR3. Germline V gene lookup returns CDR1 LGHDT and CDR2 YNNKEL (reference sequence). CDR3 coding DNA: TGTGCCAGCAGCCAACTAGCACAGGGCACCGGGGAGCTGTTTTTT. It is translated as CASSQLAQGTGELFF.

The chain carries TRBV27 and TRBJ2-5; D not certain. V lost 5 bases and J 4 bases, leaving 14 bases between the germline ends. In germline, CDR1 is MNHEY, CDR2 SMNVEV (reference sequence). This CDR3 has 14 residues. The CDR3 here is CASSNSIRRETQYF. DNA for the CDR3: TGTGCCAGCAGTAACAGCATCCGGAGAGAGACCCAGTACTTC.

This clonotype turned up a few times. The chain has TRBV30 and TRBJ1-6; D is possibly TRBD1 (5 bases). This CDR3 region has 15 residues. Germline V CDR1 and CDR2: GTSNPN, SVGIG (reference sequence). Trimming shortened V by 4 bases and J by 9 bases, and 19 bases separated the two germline ends. The CDR3 loop is CAWTAASPRGSPLHF. For the CDR3, the DNA is TGTGCCTGGACCGCCGCGTCCCCGAGGGGTTCACCCCTCCACTTT. The full variable domain, in which reference TRBV30 and TRBJ1-6 provide the parts outside the CDR3, is SQTIHQWPATLVQPVGSPLSLECTVEGTSNPNLYWYRQAAGRGLQLLFYSVGIGQISSEVPQNLSASRPQDRQFILSSKKLLLSDSGFYLCAWTAASPRGSPLHFGNGTRLTVT.

This clonotype was found a few times. A much larger clone differs by one base, so this may be a read error. The chain joins TRBV6-5 to TRBJ2-2; D perhaps matches TRBD2 (5 bases). The V and J ends lost 2 bases and 5 bases respectively, with 6 bases between them. CDR1 and CDR2 (germline): MNHEY, SVGAGI. This CDR3 region has 13 residues. CDR3 loop: CASSYGSTGELFF. The CDR3 nucleotides read TGTGCCAGCAGTTACGGGAGTACCGGGGAGCTGTTTTTT.

The gene calls are TRBV6-6 and TRBJ2-7; no clear D gene. The CDR3 is 10 residues long. The V gene lost 8 bases and the J gene lost 6 bases, with 8 bases spanning the gap. Germline CDR1 MNHNY, CDR2 SVGAGI (reference sequence). The CDR3 here is CASGASEQYF. The CDR3 nucleotides read TGTGCCAGCGGAGCCTCCGAGCAGTACTTC.

This chain joins TRBV12-3 or TRBV12-4 and TRBJ2-3; 8 nucleotides match TRBD1. This CDR3 is 16 amino acids long. Germline trimming cut 7 bases from V and 4 bases from J; bases unmatched to any gene: 13. CDR3 in amino acids: CASNSRGQRKADTQYF. For the CDR3, the DNA is TGTGCCAGCAATAGCAGGGGGCAACGCAAGGCAGATACGCAGTATTTT.

CDR3 in amino acids: CASSETGYEQFF. CDR3 DNA sequence: TGTGCCAGCAGTGAAACGGGCTATGAGCAGTTCTTC. The chain combines TRBV6-4 with TRBJ2-1; D unresolved. CDR3 length: 12 residues. With 3 bases removed from V and 8 bases from J, the gap between germline ends came to 8 bases. The germline CDR1 and CDR2 sequences are MRHNA and SNTAGT.

In its sample, this clonotype was seen a few times. The chain carries TRBV29-1 and TRBJ2-1; D assignment may be TRBD1 or TRBD2 (5 bases each). The CDR3 totals 16 residues. Germline-derived CDR1 and CDR2 are SQVTM and ANQGSEA. Trimming left V 1 base short and J 3 bases short, with 16 bases between. Written as DNA, the CDR3 is TGCAGCGTTGAAGGCGGGTGGGACCTTGGCTACAATGAGCAGTTCTTC. Its translation: CSVEGGWDLGYNEQFF.

The V gene is TRBV5-6, the J gene TRBJ2-3; 7 bases map to TRBD2. This CDR3 is built from 13 residues. The germline V gene encodes CDR1 SGHDT and CDR2 YYEEEE. V was clipped by 6 bases and J by 4 bases; unmatched bases: 5. DNA of the CDR3: TGTGCCAGCACCTGGGGGGGACCAGATACGCAGTATTTT. This translates into CASTWGGPDTQYF.

V gene TRBV27 combines with J gene TRBJ2-3; D gene unclear. The CDR3 runs to 14 residues. Germline V lookup: CDR1 MNHEY, CDR2 SMNVEV (reference sequence). Trimming stripped 6 bases from V and 2 bases from J, with 12 bases between. The CDR3 reads CASRKTYPTDTQYF. In nucleotides, the CDR3 is TGTGCCAGCAGAAAAACTTACCCCACAGATACGCAGTATTTT.

Only a few counts were recorded for this clonotype. The chain recombines TRBV5-1 with TRBJ2-1; TRBD2 matches at 8 bases. This CDR3 region has 17 residues. Germline-derived CDR1 and CDR2 are SGHRS and YFSETQ. V shed 1 base and J 1 base; nucleotides not matched to a gene: 7. The CDR3 nucleotides are TGCGCCAGCAGCTTGAGGGTAAGCGGGGGATCCTACAATGAGCAGTTCTTC. It yields the protein CASSLRVSGGSYNEQFF.

This chain links TRBV7-2 with TRBJ2-7; TRBD2 matches at 7 bases. V shed 3 bases, J shed 4 bases, and the junction held 9 bases outside the gene matches. CDR3 length: 15 amino acids. The germline V gene encodes CDR1 SGHTA and CDR2 FQGNSA. In DNA, the CDR3 is TGTGCCAGCAGCTTGAAGGCGGGAGATCGGTACGAGCAGTACTTC. This codes for CASSLKAGDRYEQYF.